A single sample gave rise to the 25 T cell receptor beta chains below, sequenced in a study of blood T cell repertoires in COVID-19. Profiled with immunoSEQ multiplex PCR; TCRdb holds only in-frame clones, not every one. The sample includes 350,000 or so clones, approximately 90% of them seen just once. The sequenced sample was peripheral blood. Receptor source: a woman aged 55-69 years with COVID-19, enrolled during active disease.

In DNA form, the CDR3 reads TGTGCCACCAGTGTCGGGGATAGCGTCACAGATACGCAGTATTTT. This gives the protein CATSVGDSVTDTQYF. The V call is TRBV24-1, the J call TRBJ2-3, with D possibly TRBD2 on 5 matching bases. The CDR3 consists of 15 residues. Germline CDR1 reads KGHDR; CDR2 reads SFDVKD. Between the trimmed V and J ends, which lost 5 bases and 2 bases, there was a span of 13 bases.

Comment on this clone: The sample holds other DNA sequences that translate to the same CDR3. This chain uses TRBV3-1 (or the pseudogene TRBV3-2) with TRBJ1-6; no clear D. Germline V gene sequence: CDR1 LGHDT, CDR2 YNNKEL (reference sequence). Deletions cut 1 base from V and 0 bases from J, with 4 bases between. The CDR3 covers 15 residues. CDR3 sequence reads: CASSQASSYNSPLHF. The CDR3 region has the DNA TGTGCCAGCAGCCAAGCTAGCTCCTATAATTCACCCCTCCACTTT.

The CDR3 here is CTSSQRGGRPDTQYF. For the CDR3, the DNA is TGCACCAGCAGCCAGCGGGGGGGCCGGCCCGATACGCAGTATTTT. The V gene is TRBV1, the J gene TRBJ2-3; the table's D call TRBD2 went unverified against the DNA. TRBV1 represents a pseudogene. CDR3 size: 15 residues.

The CDR3 sequence: CASSLRNAGQGEAFF. The CDR3 nucleotides read TGTGCCAGCAGCTTGAGGAATGCCGGGCAGGGTGAAGCTTTCTTT. The rearrangement links TRBV5-4 to TRBJ1-1, with a tentative D call TRBD1 (5 bases). Germline V CDR1 and CDR2: SGHNT, YYREEE (reference sequence). This CDR3 comprises 15 residues. V lost 1 base and J 7 bases, leaving 17 bases between the germline ends. The full variable domain, with the rest looked up from reference TRBV5-4 and TRBJ1-1, is ETGVTQSPTHLIKTRGQQVTLRCSSQSGHNTVSWYQQALGQGPQFIFQYYREEENGRGNFPPRFSGLQFPNYSSELNVNALELDDSALYLCASSLRNAGQGEAFFGQGTRLTVV.

Here the CDR3 DNA reads TGTGCCCTTACTAAGGGGGCTTATGGTGAAGCTTTCTTT. The encoded protein is CALTKGAYGEAFF. The V and J genes are TRBV28 and TRBJ1-1; TRBD1 agrees at 7 bases. The CDR3 contains 13 residues. Germline CDR1 reads MDHEN; CDR2 reads SYDVKM. V was clipped by 11 bases and J by 7 bases; unmatched bases: 13.

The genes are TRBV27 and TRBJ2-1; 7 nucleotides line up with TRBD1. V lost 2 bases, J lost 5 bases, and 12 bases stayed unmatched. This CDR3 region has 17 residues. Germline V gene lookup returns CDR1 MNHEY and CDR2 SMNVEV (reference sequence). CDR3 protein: CASSLLSGQRSNNEQFF. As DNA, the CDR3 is TGTGCCAGCAGTTTACTCTCGGGACAGAGGTCAAACAATGAGCAGTTCTTC.

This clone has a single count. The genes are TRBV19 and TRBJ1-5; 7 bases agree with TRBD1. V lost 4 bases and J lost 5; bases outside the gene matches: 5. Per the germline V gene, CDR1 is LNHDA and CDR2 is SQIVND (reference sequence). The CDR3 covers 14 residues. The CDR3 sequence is CASSTQGSYQPQHF. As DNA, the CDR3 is TGTGCCAGTAGTACACAGGGGTCGTATCAGCCCCAGCATTTT.

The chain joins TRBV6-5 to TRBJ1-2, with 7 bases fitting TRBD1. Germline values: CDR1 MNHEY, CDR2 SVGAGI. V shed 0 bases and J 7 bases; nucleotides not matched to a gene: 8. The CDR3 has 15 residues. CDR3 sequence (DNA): TGTGCCAGCAGTTACTCGCAATGGGGGACAGTTGGCTACACCTTC. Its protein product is CASSYSQWGTVGYTF.

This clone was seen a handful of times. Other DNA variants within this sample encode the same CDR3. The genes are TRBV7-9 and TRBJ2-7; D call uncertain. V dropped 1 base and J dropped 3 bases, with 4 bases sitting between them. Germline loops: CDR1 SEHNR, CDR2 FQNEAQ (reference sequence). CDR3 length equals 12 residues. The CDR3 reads CASSLVSYEQYF. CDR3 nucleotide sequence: TGTGCCAGCAGCTTAGTCAGCTACGAGCAGTACTTC.

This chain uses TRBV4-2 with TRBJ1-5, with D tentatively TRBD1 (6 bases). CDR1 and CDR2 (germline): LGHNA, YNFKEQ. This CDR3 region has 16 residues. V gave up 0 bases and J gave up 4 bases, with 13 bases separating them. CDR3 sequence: CASSQDFGQLNQPQHF. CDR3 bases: TGTGCCAGCAGCCAAGATTTCGGACAGCTAAATCAGCCCCAGCATTTT.

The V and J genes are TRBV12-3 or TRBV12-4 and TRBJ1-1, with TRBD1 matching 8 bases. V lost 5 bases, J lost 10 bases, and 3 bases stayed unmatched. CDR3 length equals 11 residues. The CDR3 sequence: CASSQGAVAFF. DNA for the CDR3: TGTGCCAGCAGTCAGGGGGCTGTAGCTTTCTTT.

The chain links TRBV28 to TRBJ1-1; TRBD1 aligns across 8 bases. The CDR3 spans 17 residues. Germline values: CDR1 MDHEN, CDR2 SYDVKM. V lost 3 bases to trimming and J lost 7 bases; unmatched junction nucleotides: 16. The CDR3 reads CASSLFTGGNPGHEAFF. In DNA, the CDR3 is TGTGCCAGCAGTTTGTTTACAGGGGGGAATCCAGGACATGAAGCTTTCTTT.

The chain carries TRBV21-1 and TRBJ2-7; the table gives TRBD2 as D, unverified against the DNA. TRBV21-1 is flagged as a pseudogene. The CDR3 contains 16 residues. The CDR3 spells CASSKRVPRGVGEQYF. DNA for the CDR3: TGTGCCAGCAGCAAACGGGTCCCACGGGGGGTTGGCGAGCAGTACTTC.

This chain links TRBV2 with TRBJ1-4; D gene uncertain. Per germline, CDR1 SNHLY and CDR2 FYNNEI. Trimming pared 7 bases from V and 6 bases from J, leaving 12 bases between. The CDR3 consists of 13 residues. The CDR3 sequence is CASTPGTDEKLFF. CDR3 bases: TGTGCCAGCACCCCAGGTACCGATGAAAAACTGTTTTTT.

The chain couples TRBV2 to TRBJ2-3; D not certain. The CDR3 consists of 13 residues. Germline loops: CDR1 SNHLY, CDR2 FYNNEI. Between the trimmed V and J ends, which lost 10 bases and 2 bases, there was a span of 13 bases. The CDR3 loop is CATIGPNTDTQYF. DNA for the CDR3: TGTGCCACCATTGGCCCAAACACAGATACGCAGTATTTT.

Here the CDR3 reads CAISPGEGEKLFF. The CDR3 DNA reads as TGTGCCATCAGCCCCGGGGAGGGGGAAAAACTGTTTTTT. The chain uses TRBV10-3 and TRBJ1-4; a possible D gene is TRBD1 (5 bases). V was pared by 6 bases and J by 8 bases, with 13 bases between. Looked up from germline, CDR1 is ENHRY and CDR2 is SYGVKD. The CDR3 sequence is 13 residues long.

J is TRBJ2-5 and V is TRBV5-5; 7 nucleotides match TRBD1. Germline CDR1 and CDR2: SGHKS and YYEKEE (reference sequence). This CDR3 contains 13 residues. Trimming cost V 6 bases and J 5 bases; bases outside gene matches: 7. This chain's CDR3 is CASKRGGGETQYF. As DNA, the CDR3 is TGTGCCAGCAAACGAGGGGGCGGGGAGACCCAGTACTTC. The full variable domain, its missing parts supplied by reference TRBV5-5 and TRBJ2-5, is DAGVTQSPTHLIKTRGQQVTLRCSPISGHKSVSWYQQVLGQGPQFIFQYYEKEERGRGNFPDRFSARQFPNYSSELNVNALLLGDSALYLCASKRGGGETQYFGPGTRLLVL.

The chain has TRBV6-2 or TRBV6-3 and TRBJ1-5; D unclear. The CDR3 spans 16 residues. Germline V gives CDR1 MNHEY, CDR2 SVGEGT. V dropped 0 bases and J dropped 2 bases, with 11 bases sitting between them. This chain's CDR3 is CASSYSVGVGNQPQHF. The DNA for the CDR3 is TGTGCCAGCAGTTACTCCGTCGGGGTGGGCAATCAGCCCCAGCATTTT.

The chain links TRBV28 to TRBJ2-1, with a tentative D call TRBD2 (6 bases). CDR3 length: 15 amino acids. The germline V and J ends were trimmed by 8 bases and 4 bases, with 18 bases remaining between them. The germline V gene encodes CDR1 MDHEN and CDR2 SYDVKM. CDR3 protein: CASLEGGGGYNEQFF. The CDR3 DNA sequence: TGTGCCAGCTTGGAGGGCGGCGGAGGGTACAATGAGCAGTTCTTC.

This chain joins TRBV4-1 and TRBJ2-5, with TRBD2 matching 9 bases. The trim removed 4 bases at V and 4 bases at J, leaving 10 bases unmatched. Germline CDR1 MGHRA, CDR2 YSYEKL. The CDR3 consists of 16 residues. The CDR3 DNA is TGCGCCAGCAGCCTGCAGCGGGGGGTTCGGTTAGAGACCCAGTACTTC. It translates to CASSLQRGVRLETQYF.

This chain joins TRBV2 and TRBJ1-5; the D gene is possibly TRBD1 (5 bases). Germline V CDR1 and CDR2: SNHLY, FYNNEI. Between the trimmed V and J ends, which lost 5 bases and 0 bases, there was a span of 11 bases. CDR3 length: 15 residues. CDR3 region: CASSRDSNSNQPQHF. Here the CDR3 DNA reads TGTGCCAGCAGTCGGGACTCGAATAGCAATCAGCCCCAGCATTTT. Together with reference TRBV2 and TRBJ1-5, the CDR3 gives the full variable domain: EPEVTQTPSHQVTQMGQEVILRCVPISNHLYFYWYRQILGQKVEFLVSFYNNEISEKSEIFDDQFSVERPDGSNFTLKIRSTKLEDSAMYFCASSRDSNSNQPQHFGDGTRLSIL.

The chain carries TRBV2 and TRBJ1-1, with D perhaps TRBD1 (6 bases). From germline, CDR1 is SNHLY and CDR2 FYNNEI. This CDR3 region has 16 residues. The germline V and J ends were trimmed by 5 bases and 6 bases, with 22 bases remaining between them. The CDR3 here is CASSLGAQREKAEAFF. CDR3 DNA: TGTGCCAGCAGTCTGGGGGCCCAGAGGGAAAAGGCTGAAGCTTTCTTT.

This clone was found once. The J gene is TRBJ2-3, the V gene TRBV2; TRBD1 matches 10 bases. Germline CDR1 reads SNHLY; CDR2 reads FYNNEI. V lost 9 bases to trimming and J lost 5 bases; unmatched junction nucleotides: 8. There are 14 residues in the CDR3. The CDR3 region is CARSGDRGGDTQYF. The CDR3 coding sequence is TGTGCCAGATCCGGGGACAGGGGTGGAGATACGCAGTATTTT.

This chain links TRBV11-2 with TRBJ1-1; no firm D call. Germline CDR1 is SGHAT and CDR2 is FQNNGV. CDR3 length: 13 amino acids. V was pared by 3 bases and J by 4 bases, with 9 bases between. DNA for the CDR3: TGTGCCAGCAGCTTTTCTGGGCGCACTGAAGCTTTCTTT. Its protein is CASSFSGRTEAFF.

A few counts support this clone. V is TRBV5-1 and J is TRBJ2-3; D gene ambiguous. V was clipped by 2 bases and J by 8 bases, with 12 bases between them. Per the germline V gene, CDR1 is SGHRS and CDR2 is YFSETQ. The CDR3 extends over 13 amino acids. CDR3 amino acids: CASSLSGGGTQYF. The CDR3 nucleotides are TGCGCCAGCAGCTTATCAGGTGGTGGTACGCAGTATTTT.